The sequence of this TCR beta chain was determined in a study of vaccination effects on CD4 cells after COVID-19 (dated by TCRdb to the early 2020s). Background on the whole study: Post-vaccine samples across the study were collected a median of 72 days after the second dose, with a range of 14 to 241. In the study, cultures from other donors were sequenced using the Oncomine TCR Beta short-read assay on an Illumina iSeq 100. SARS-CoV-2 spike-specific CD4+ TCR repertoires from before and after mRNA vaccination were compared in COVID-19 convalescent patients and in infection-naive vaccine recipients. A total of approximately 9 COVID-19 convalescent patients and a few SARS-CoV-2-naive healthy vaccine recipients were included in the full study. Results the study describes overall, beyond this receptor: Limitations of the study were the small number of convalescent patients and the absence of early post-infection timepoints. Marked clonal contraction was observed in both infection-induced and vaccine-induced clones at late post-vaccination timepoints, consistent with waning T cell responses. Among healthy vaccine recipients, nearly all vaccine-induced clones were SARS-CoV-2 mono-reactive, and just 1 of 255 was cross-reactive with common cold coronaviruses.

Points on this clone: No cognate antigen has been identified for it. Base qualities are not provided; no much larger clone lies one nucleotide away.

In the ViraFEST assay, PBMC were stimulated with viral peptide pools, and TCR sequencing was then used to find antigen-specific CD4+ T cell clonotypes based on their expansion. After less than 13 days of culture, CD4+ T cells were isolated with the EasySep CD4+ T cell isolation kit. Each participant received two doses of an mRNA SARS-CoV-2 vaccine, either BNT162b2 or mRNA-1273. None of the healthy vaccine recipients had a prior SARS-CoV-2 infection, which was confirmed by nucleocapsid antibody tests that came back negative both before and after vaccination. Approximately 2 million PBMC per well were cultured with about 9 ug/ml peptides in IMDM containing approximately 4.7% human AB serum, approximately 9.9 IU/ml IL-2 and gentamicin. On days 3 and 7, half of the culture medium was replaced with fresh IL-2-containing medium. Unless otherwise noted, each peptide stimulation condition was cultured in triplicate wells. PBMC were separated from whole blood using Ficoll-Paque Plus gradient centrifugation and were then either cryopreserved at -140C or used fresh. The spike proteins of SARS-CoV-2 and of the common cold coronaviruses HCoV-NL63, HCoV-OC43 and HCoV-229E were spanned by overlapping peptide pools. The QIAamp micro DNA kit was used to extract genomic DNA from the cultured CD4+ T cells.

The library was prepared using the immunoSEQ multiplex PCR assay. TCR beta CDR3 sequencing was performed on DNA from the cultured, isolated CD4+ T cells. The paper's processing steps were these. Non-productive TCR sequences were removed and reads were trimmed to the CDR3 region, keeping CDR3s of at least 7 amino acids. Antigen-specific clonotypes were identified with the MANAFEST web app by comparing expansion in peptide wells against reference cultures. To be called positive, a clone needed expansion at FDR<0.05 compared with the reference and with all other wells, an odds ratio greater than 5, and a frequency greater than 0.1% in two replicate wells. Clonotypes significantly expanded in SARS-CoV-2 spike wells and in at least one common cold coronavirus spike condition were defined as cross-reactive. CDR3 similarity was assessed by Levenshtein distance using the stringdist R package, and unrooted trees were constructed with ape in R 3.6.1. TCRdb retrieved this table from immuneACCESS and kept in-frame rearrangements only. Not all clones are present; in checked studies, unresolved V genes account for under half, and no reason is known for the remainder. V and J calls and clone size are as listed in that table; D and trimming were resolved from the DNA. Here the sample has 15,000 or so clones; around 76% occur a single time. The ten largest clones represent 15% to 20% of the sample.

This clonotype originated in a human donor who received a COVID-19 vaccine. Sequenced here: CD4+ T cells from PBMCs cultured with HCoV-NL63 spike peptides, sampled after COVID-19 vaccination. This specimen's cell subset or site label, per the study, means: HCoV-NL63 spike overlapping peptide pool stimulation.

The CDR3 region has the sequence CASSFSRESEAFF. The nucleotides are TGTGCCAGCAGCTTTTCCAGGGAGTCTGAAGCTTTCTTT. Recombination linked TRBV7-3 to TRBJ1-1; TRBD1 might be the D gene, on 5 matching bases. The junction carries 11 bases between V and J, which are trimmed by 3 bases and 6 bases respectively. The CDR3, cysteine through phenylalanine, is 13 amino acids long. Left in the record is the CDR3 DNA by itself, 39 bases read in frame from the first base. CDR1 SGHTA and CDR2 FQGTGA were looked up in the germline V gene.